A selection of T cell receptor beta chains follows, all from one sample in a study of T cell repertoires in cytomegalovirus infection. TCRdb itself ran the reads through MiXCR, one entry per CDR3 protein. The table shows tens of thousands of distinct CDR3 sequences, with roughly 20% occurring only once. These receptors are not linked to any known antigen. Sample: CD8+ T cells from cultured PBMCs, taken from culture after CMV antigen stimulation. The receptors stem from a human donor in good health (CMV status not recorded). Some clones in this sample may be carry-over from other donors' samples. Each CDR3 is given with its conserved first and last residue. Clone size is not always given. Where it is, it says once, few, many or a class for expanded clones.

TRBJ2-3	TRBV7-9	few	CASSTTGGTDTQYF
TRBJ2-5	TRBV7-9	many	CASSPTRLAGAQETQYF
TRBJ2-7	TRBV7-8	NA	CASKSSSEQYF
TRBJ1-5	TRBV7-2	few	CASSSTDILYSNQPQHF
TRBJ2-4	TRBV6-8	once	CASNVTEAAKNIQYF
TRBJ2-1	TRBV4-1	NA	CASSQGLAGLNEQFF
TRBJ2-7	TRBV7-9	NA	CASSSKDRTGDEQYF
TRBJ1-5	TRBV6-2/TRBV6-3	once	CASSPSDKSSNQPQHF
TRBJ1-1	TRBV7-8	few	CASSTPPGQNMNTEAFF
TRBJ2-1	TRBV7-9	NA	CASSSSSKREGYNEQFF
TRBJ2-1	TRBV6-8	NA	CASSYSSRGDYNEQFF
TRBJ2-5	TRBV10-3	NA	CAISDGLAGEETQYF
TRBJ2-2	TRBV7-2	many	CASSLTSGRANTGELFF
TRBJ1-1	TRBV19	medium-sized	CASSWGHGGEAFF
TRBJ2-1	TRBV7-8	few	CASSLVPSGNIDNEQFF
TRBJ2-7	TRBV20-1	NA	CSARDRGRSYEQYF
TRBJ2-3	TRBV7-2	NA	CASSPRSERMGDTQYF
TRBJ2-7	TRBV27	few	CASSLAPNYEQYF
TRBJ2-7	TRBV6-1	medium-sized	CASSAGTGSYEQYF
TRBJ2-5	TRBV7-2	NA	CASSLSRTGPETQYF
TRBJ1-1	TRBV4-1	NA	CASSQDGRGWTEAFF
TRBJ2-7	TRBV6-5	few	CASSGSTGRLNEQYF
TRBJ2-1	TRBV7-9	NA	CASSRDPYSEQFF
TRBJ2-1	TRBV4-3	few	CASSLSGLELKNEQFF
TRBJ2-1	TRBV6-2/TRBV6-3	NA	CASSSTGEAWNEQFF
TRBJ2-1	TRBV7-3	few	CASSPFTGGPADEQFF
TRBJ2-7	TRBV7-9	NA	CASSSNRRTGGTYEQYF
TRBJ2-1	TRBV12-3/TRBV12-4	NA	CASSPDLAGNNEQFF
TRBJ1-1	TRBV7-3	many	CASSSRGLNTEAFF
TRBJ2-1	TRBV7-6	many	CASSLEREAYNEQFF
TRBJ2-7	TRBV11-3	NA	CASSLFMGYEQYF
TRBJ2-5	TRBV7-9	NA	CASSGKETQYF
TRBJ2-3	TRBV7-6	NA	CASSTKQGEDTQYF
TRBJ2-1	TRBV6-2/TRBV6-3	few	CASSYPSLAGDNEQFF
TRBJ2-7	TRBV15	NA	CATSPRLMGDEQYF
TRBJ1-1	TRBV12-5	NA	CASGQDRVAEAFF
TRBJ2-3	TRBV7-9	NA	CASSPGDRGDTQYF
TRBJ1-4	TRBV7-8	NA	CASSPFWGSNEKLFF
TRBJ2-5	TRBV9	medium-sized	CASSVWDSETQYF
TRBJ2-5	TRBV12-3/TRBV12-4	NA	CASSWGVRETQYF
TRBJ2-3	TRBV4-3	few	CASSHSGGGDTQYF
TRBJ1-5	TRBV27	NA	CASSFTGGGNQPQHF
TRBJ1-3	TRBV12-3/TRBV12-4	few	CASSFERLSGNTIYF
TRBJ2-1	TRBV12-5	NA	CASTLAGVNNEQFF
TRBJ1-1	TRBV6-2/TRBV6-3	NA	CASSPRGRGAMNTEAFF
TRBJ2-3	TRBV7-2	few	CASSLLGTGDATDTQYF
TRBJ2-1	TRBV7-9	NA	CASSLVAGGLASYNEQFF
TRBJ1-1	TRBV7-6	NA	CASSHSHQNTEAFF
TRBJ2-7	TRBV7-2	few	CASSPITTSGRHEQYF
TRBJ2-7	TRBV6-6	few	CASSGTGVTYEQYF
TRBJ2-6	TRBV6-6	few	CASSAGQLSGANVLTF
TRBJ2-7	TRBV28	many	CASSPGQGGYEQYF
TRBJ2-1	TRBV25-1	few	CASSAPTSPNEQFF
TRBJ2-3	TRBV9	NA	CASSVEKADTQYF
TRBJ2-1	TRBV7-2	few	CASSLEGGRAGNEQFF
TRBJ1-2	TRBV5-6	NA	CASRSGLGIYGYTF
TRBJ1-1	TRBV19	few	CASFNTNTEAFF
TRBJ2-7	TRBV7-2	NA	CASGLVGTAYEQYF
TRBJ2-5	TRBV12-3/TRBV12-4	few	CASRDRYQETQYF